This T cell receptor beta chain was recorded in a study of blood T cell repertoires in COVID-19. At the level of the study: The cDNA or gDNA used as material had been derived from T cells, B-cell-depleted T cells, or PBMCs.

CDR3 size: 16 residues. Germline V gene lookup returns CDR1 SEHNR and CDR2 FQNEAQ (reference sequence). With V trimmed by 5 bases and J by 2 bases, 7 bases remained unmatched. Authors' methods: Reference gene primer amplification gave nucleated cell count estimates. Some clones are missing from TCRdb's copy, which holds only in-frame ones; the method was immunoSEQ multiplex PCR. The DNA was the basis for D and trimming; V, J and clone size are from that table. In the table there are under 15,000 clones, more than 80% of which are singletons. The sequence came from a human donor in a cohort sampled during active COVID-19. The source material was peripheral blood. The chain combines TRBV7-9 with TRBJ2-3; TRBD2 matches at 10 bases. As DNA, the CDR3 is TGTGCCAGCAGCCGGACACTAGCGGGGAACACAGATACGCAGTATTTT. Translating gives CASSRTLAGNTDTQYF.